The 8 T cell receptor beta chains reported below all come from one sample, sequenced in a study of T-cell reconstitution after alpha-beta-depleted transplantation in children. Using unique molecular identifiers, the investigators prepared the TCRbeta library. TCRdb re-called the PCR reads with MiXCR, one entry per CDR3 protein. The top ten hold roughly 11% of the sample, which has 250,000 to 400,000 distinct CDR3 sequences, around 25% seen once. Sequencing used PBMCs, mostly from graft donor cells, obtained 180 days after TCRalphabeta/CD19-depleted stem cell transplant. These receptors all stem from a male patient under 18 who had a stem cell transplant for acute lymphoblastic leukemia, so the T cells may come from the graft donor.

The chain uses TRBV6-5 and TRBJ2-1, with D unresolved. Germline V gene data show CDR1 as MNHEY and CDR2 as SVGAGI. V gave up 2 bases and J gave up 3 bases, with 14 bases separating them. The CDR3 has 16 amino acids. CDR3 sequence reads: CASSYRVGYIYNEQFF. The DNA for the CDR3 is TGTGCCAGCAGTTACCGGGTCGGATACATCTACAATGAGCAGTTCTTC.

The rearrangement links TRBV28 to TRBJ2-3; 11 nucleotides match TRBD2. This CDR3 is 18 amino acids long. Trimming removed 5 bases from V and 2 bases from J; junction bases left unmatched: 12. CDR1 and CDR2 from the germline V gene are MDHEN and SYDVKM. CDR3 residues: CASSAPSGTSGFTDTQYF. The CDR3 bases are TGTGCCAGCAGTGCACCCTCCGGGACTAGCGGTTTCACAGATACGCAGTATTTT.

V usage is TRBV28 and J usage is TRBJ2-7, with D possibly matching TRBD2 (6 bases). Germline lookup yields CDR1 MDHEN and CDR2 SYDVKM. CDR3 length: 19 residues. The germline V and J ends were trimmed by 2 bases and 3 bases, with 26 bases remaining between them. CDR3 nucleotides: TGTGCCAGCAGTTTAAACACCTACGGCTCGCCGGGAGCCCTCTACGAGCAGTACTTC. Residues: CASSLNTYGSPGALYEQYF.

The chain has TRBV11-2 and TRBJ2-7; possible D gene TRBD2, 5 bases. The V end was cut by 2 bases, the J end by 0 bases, with 14 bases between. The CDR3 extends over 16 amino acids. Per germline, CDR1 SGHAT and CDR2 FQNNGV. The CDR3 DNA follows: TGTGCCAGCAGCTTACGAGCGGAGCCATTCTCCTACGAGCAGTACTTC. Encoded protein: CASSLRAEPFSYEQYF.

This chain joins TRBV18 and TRBJ2-7; D possibly corresponds to TRBD1 (6 bases). The CDR3 extends over 16 amino acids. Germline V CDR1 and CDR2: KGHSH, LQKENI. Trimming cost V 3 bases and J 0 bases, with 15 bases left between them. The CDR3 nucleotides read TGTGCCAGCTCACCTTTCGGTGGGGGCCGCTCCTACGAGCAGTACTTC. Its translation: CASSPFGGGRSYEQYF. Filled out from reference TRBV18 and TRBJ2-7, the complete variable domain reads NAGVMQNPRHLVRRRGQEARLRCSPMKGHSHVYWYRQLPEEGLKFMVYLQKENIIDESGMPKERFSAEFPKEGPSILRIQQVVRGDSAAYFCASSPFGGGRSYEQYFGPGTRLTVT.

This chain links TRBV11-3 with TRBJ1-1, with TRBD1 matching 12 bases. The CDR3 contains 15 residues. Germline CDR1 and CDR2: SGHNT and YENEEA. The trim removed 4 bases at V and 5 bases at J, leaving 5 bases unmatched. For the CDR3, the DNA is TGTGCCAGCAGCTCCGGGACAGGGGGCTGGACTGAAGCTTTCTTT. Protein sequence: CASSSGTGGWTEAFF.

The gene calls are TRBV7-9 and TRBJ2-7, with a tentative D call TRBD2 (6 bases). In germline, CDR1 is SEHNR, CDR2 FQNEAQ (reference sequence). V lost 5 bases and J lost 2, with 13 bases in between. The CDR3 sequence is 14 residues long. The DNA for the CDR3 is TGTGCCAGCAGCCCGGCCGGGACTGCCTACGAGCAGTACTTC. This encodes CASSPAGTAYEQYF.

The chain employs TRBV29-1 and TRBJ2-7; TRBD2 is a possible D gene (5 bases). CDR1 and CDR2 from the germline V gene are SQVTM and ANQGSEA. The CDR3 runs 12 residues. Trimming took 4 bases from V and 2 from J, leaving 9 bases between them. The CDR3 DNA reads as TGCAGCGTTGTATCTAGCCCCTACGAGCAGTACTTC. It yields the protein CSVVSSPYEQYF.